The 24 T cell receptor beta chains reported below all come from one sample, sequenced in a study of cytomegalovirus exposure and HLA in healthy donors. Primers: 60 Vbeta forward and 13 Jbeta reverse. Method: immunoSEQ multiplex PCR; TCRdb's copy keeps in-frame clones and lacks some. This table holds 120,000 or so clones, about 74% found once. The sequenced sample was PBMCs. The receptors were sampled from a man younger than 45 in good health and CMV-seronegative.

There are a few counts of this clone. The chain links TRBV19 to TRBJ1-3; D is perhaps TRBD1 (5 bases). The CDR3 spans 17 residues. Trimming took off 0 bases at V and 0 bases at J, with 12 bases between the two ends. Germline V gene data show CDR1 as LNHDA and CDR2 as SQIVND (reference sequence). CDR3 in amino acids: CASSIESGLYSGNTIYF. The CDR3 bases are TGTGCCAGTAGTATAGAGTCGGGACTCTACTCTGGAAACACCATATATTTT.

V is TRBV7-6 and J is TRBJ2-6; tentative D call: TRBD2 (6 bases). The CDR3 covers 19 residues. The germline CDR1 and CDR2 sequences are SGHVS and FNYEAQ. V was pared by 5 bases and J by 0 bases, with 20 bases between. CDR3 in DNA: TGTGCCAGCAGCACAAAAGGGAGGTCAGCGATCTCTGGGGCCAACGTCCTGACTTTC. Residues: CASSTKGRSAISGANVLTF.

The chain uses TRBV2 and TRBJ2-7; 10 nucleotides match TRBD2. Looked up from germline, CDR1 is SNHLY and CDR2 is FYNNEI. The V gene end was trimmed by 6 bases and the J gene end by 1 base; junction bases not matched to a gene: 6. This CDR3 has 15 residues. The CDR3 here is CASSPEREGSYEQYF. The CDR3 nucleotides read TGTGCCAGCAGCCCAGAGCGGGAGGGTTCCTACGAGCAGTACTTC.

The CDR3 DNA reads TGTGCCAGCAGCGTAGCCGCAAACAGGGCGCCCCTCCACTTT. Encoded protein: CASSVAANRAPLHF. This chain links TRBV7-3 with TRBJ1-6; TRBD1 might be the D (6 bases). Trimming took off 5 bases at V and 13 bases at J, with 18 bases between the two ends. The CDR3 is 14 residues long. Germline CDR1 is SGHTA and CDR2 is FQGTGA.

This chain uses TRBV19 with TRBJ1-6; no clear D. Per germline, CDR1 LNHDA and CDR2 SQIVND (reference sequence). The CDR3 has 13 amino acids. The V end lost 6 bases, the J end lost 3 bases, and 6 bases lay between the germline ends. The CDR3 DNA is TGTGCCAGTAGCAGTGACTATAATTCACCCCTCCACTTT. It encodes CASSSDYNSPLHF.

CDR3 sequence reads: CASSLRTGGIGETQYF. As DNA, the CDR3 is TGTGCCAGCAGCCTTCGGACAGGGGGTATCGGGGAGACCCAGTACTTC. The chain recombines TRBV9 with TRBJ2-5; 10 nucleotides match TRBD1. CDR1 is SGDLS and CDR2 is YYNGEE in the germline V gene. After removal of 4 bases from V and 5 bases from J, the junction contained 11 bases not matched to a gene. There are 16 residues in the CDR3.

The rearrangement uses TRBV18 and TRBJ2-7; D perhaps matches TRBD1 (6 bases). Trimming removed 1 base at V and 7 bases at J, with 14 bases between. CDR1 and CDR2 from the germline V gene are KGHSH and LQKENI. The CDR3 is made up of 14 amino acids. This CDR3 is CASSPRRQAGEQYF. Here the CDR3 DNA reads TGTGCCAGCTCACCACGGAGACAGGCTGGAGAGCAGTACTTC.

The chain carries TRBV7-8 and TRBJ1-5, with D possibly being TRBD1 (6 bases). CDR1 is SGHVS, CDR2 FQNEAQ, per germline. V lost 1 base and J 7 bases, leaving 11 bases between the germline ends. This CDR3 contains 14 residues. The CDR3 region is CASSLERRGQPQHF. CDR3 nucleotides: TGTGCCAGCAGCTTAGAACGCAGGGGACAGCCCCAGCATTTT.

V is TRBV27 and J is TRBJ2-3; 11 bases agree with TRBD2. Germline CDR1 is MNHEY and CDR2 is SMNVEV (reference sequence). V trimming: 5 bases; J trimming: 4 bases; junction bases outside the gene matches: 8. CDR3 length: 16 amino acids. As DNA, the CDR3 is TGTGCCAGCAGTCTAGCGGGAGGCAGGGGATCAGATACGCAGTATTTT. Its translation is CASSLAGGRGSDTQYF.

This rearrangement joins TRBV5-1 to TRBJ1-2, with D perhaps matching TRBD1 (5 bases). Deletions cut 4 bases from V and 8 bases from J, with 18 bases between. This CDR3 spans 14 amino acids. Per germline, CDR1 SGHRS and CDR2 YFSETQ. The CDR3 is CASSPRDLKSGYTF. CDR3 nucleotide sequence: TGCGCCAGCAGCCCGCGGGACCTTAAATCGGGCTACACCTTC.

V gene TRBV10-3 combines with J gene TRBJ1-4; tentatively, D is TRBD1 (6 bases). V was pared by 0 bases and J by 7 bases, with 6 bases between. Germline CDR1 is ENHRY and CDR2 is SYGVKD. CDR3 size: 13 residues. This chain's CDR3 is CAISESGAEKLFF. CDR3 in DNA: TGTGCCATCAGTGAGTCGGGGGCTGAAAAACTGTTTTTT.

This rearrangement joins TRBV2 to TRBJ1-2; 9 bases fit TRBD1. Germline CDR1 SNHLY, CDR2 FYNNEI. V trimming: 3 bases; J trimming: 7 bases; junction bases outside the gene matches: 6. CDR3 length: 14 amino acids. CDR3 protein: CASSDAYRGPGYTF. The CDR3 DNA is TGTGCCAGCAGTGACGCCTACAGGGGGCCTGGCTACACCTTC.

The chain links TRBV7-9 to TRBJ2-7; D may be TRBD2 (5 bases). The germline V gene has CDR1 SEHNR and CDR2 FQNEAQ (reference sequence). The CDR3 sequence is 12 residues long. Trimming pared 5 bases from V and 2 bases from J, leaving 7 bases between. CDR3 region: CASSAGTYEQYF. DNA of the CDR3: TGTGCCAGCAGCGCCGGGACCTACGAGCAGTACTTC.

This rearrangement joins TRBV18 to TRBJ1-1; TRBD1 matches at 9 bases. With V trimmed by 10 bases and J by 2 bases, 14 bases remained unmatched. This CDR3 is built from 16 residues. Germline assignment: CDR1 KGHSH and CDR2 LQKENI. CDR3 sequence reads: CATSIKTGGVNTEAFF. CDR3 coding DNA: TGTGCCACCAGTATCAAGACAGGGGGTGTAAACACTGAAGCTTTCTTT.

The rearrangement uses TRBV5-1 and TRBJ1-1; D might be TRBD1 (6 bases). CDR1 and CDR2 (germline): SGHRS, YFSETQ. Trimming stripped 1 base from V and 6 bases from J, with 13 bases between. The CDR3 runs to 14 residues. For the CDR3, the DNA is TGCGCCAGCAGCTTGTTTGGGACACCTCCTGAAGCTTTCTTT. Its translation: CASSLFGTPPEAFF. The variable domain in full, completed from reference TRBV5-1 and TRBJ1-1, reads KAGVTQTPRYLIKTRGQQVTLSCSPISGHRSVSWYQQTPGQGLQFLFEYFSETQRNKGNFPGRFSGRQFSNSRSEMNVSTLELGDSALYLCASSLFGTPPEAFFGQGTRLTVV.

This clone occurred once. V and J are TRBV25-1 and TRBJ2-1; tentative D call: TRBD2 (5 bases). Germline CDR1 reads MGHDK; CDR2 reads SYGVNS. This CDR3 has 14 amino acids. V lost 7 bases, J lost 9 bases, and 19 bases lay in between. CDR3 amino acids: CASKFMEESGEQFF. For the CDR3, the DNA is TGTGCCAGCAAGTTCATGGAGGAATCCGGTGAGCAGTTCTTC.

Only a few counts were recorded for this clone. CDR3 protein: CASRGMNTEAFF. The CDR3 DNA follows: TGTGCCAGCAGGGGCATGAACACTGAAGCTTTCTTT. The chain has TRBV6-5 and TRBJ1-1; D gene unclear. The CDR3 loop spans 12 amino acids. CDR1 MNHEY and CDR2 SVGAGI come from the germline V gene. Trimming shortened V by 6 bases and J by 0 bases, and 5 bases separated the two germline ends.

The rearrangement links TRBV7-9 to TRBJ2-5; TRBD1 agrees at 7 bases. The DNA end favors TRBJ2-7, so the J call may be wrong. Germline loops: CDR1 SEHNR, CDR2 FQNEAQ (reference sequence). CDR3 length: 14 residues. Here the CDR3 reads CASSVTGEGNEQYF. CDR3 in DNA: TGTGCCAGCAGCGTAACAGGGGAAGGTAACGAGCAGTACTTC.

The J gene is TRBJ1-2, the V gene TRBV7-9; the D gene is possibly TRBD1 (6 bases). Per germline, CDR1 SEHNR and CDR2 FQNEAQ (reference sequence). The CDR3 is 14 residues long. V gave up 5 bases and J gave up 8 bases, with 18 bases separating them. Written as DNA, the CDR3 is TGTGCCAGCAGCCTGGACAGATATGTAAGCGGCTACACCTTC. This sequence encodes CASSLDRYVSGYTF.

The rearrangement links TRBV5-5 to TRBJ1-2; 8 bases agree with TRBD1. CDR1 SGHKS and CDR2 YYEKEE come from the germline V gene (reference sequence). V lost 7 bases and J lost 8; bases outside the gene matches: 7. The CDR3 sequence is 12 residues long. DNA for the CDR3: TGTGCCAGCTCCGGACAGGGCTGGGGCTACACCTTC. Translating it yields CASSGQGWGYTF.

This clone turned up a few times. V is TRBV9 and J is TRBJ2-2, with D uncertain. CDR3 length: 15 amino acids. With 0 bases removed from V and 2 bases from J, the gap between germline ends came to 8 bases. Germline loops: CDR1 SGDLS, CDR2 YYNGEE. CDR3 sequence (DNA): TGTGCCAGCAGCGTAGGCCAGAAAAACACCGGGGAGCTGTTTTTT. Translation gives CASSVGQKNTGELFF.

The V call is TRBV19, the J call TRBJ1-4; TRBD1 agrees at 8 bases. CDR1 is LNHDA, CDR2 SQIVND, per germline (reference sequence). Losses at the gene ends were 9 bases for V and 8 bases for J; bases not matched to a gene: 11. The length of the CDR3 is 14 residues. The CDR3 sequence is CASKKGQAREKLFF. The CDR3 DNA reads TGTGCCAGCAAGAAGGGACAGGCACGGGAAAAACTGTTTTTT.

The chain links TRBV7-2 to TRBJ1-2; 8 bases agree with TRBD1. CDR1 and CDR2 from the germline V gene are SGHTA and FQGNSA. The CDR3 length is 16 residues. Losses at the gene ends were 5 bases for V and 6 bases for J; bases not matched to a gene: 14. CDR3 sequence reads: CASSGLRAGGDDGYTF. Written as DNA, the CDR3 is TGTGCCAGCAGCGGCCTGAGGGCAGGGGGCGATGATGGCTACACCTTC.

This chain connects TRBV29-1 to TRBJ2-5; 8 nucleotides match TRBD2. CDR1 and CDR2 from the germline V gene are SQVTM and ANQGSEA. There are 16 residues in the CDR3. With 6 bases clipped from V and 2 bases from J, the junction kept 14 bases outside the gene matches. CDR3 loop: CSVDINSGVPQETQYF. The CDR3 DNA follows: TGCAGCGTGGATATAAATAGCGGGGTTCCACAAGAGACCCAGTACTTC.